This T cell receptor (beta chain) was captured by sequencing in a study of OX40 agonist ivuxolimab in advanced cancers. Study details: The study treated patients with ivuxolimab, an agonistic anti-OX40 (CD134) antibody. Overall study findings and caveats: Specificity for antigen went undetermined in the expanded peripheral T cells. Clonal expansion among partial responders at 0.1-3.0 mg/kg ranked near the lowest.

With regard to this clone: What it binds is not known.

The repertoire was sequenced with immunoSEQ multiplex PCR; TCRdb's copy has only in-frame clones and lacks some. The sample records under 70,000 clones, approximately 90% being singletons. This TCR came from an adult with an advanced solid tumor such as melanoma, head and neck, liver or kidney cancer. Here the sequenced sample was CD4+ or CD8+ T cells sorted from blood, taken in a trial of the OX40 agonist ivuxolimab.

The CDR3 coding sequence is TGTGCCATCAGGGAACCGGGACAGGGGCAGGTTGGCTACACCTTC. It is translated as CAIREPGQGQVGYTF. The chain links TRBV10-3 to TRBJ1-2; 10 nucleotides align to TRBD1. V shed 6 bases and J 7 bases; nucleotides not matched to a gene: 11. This CDR3 contains 15 residues. Germline CDR1 ENHRY, CDR2 SYGVKD.